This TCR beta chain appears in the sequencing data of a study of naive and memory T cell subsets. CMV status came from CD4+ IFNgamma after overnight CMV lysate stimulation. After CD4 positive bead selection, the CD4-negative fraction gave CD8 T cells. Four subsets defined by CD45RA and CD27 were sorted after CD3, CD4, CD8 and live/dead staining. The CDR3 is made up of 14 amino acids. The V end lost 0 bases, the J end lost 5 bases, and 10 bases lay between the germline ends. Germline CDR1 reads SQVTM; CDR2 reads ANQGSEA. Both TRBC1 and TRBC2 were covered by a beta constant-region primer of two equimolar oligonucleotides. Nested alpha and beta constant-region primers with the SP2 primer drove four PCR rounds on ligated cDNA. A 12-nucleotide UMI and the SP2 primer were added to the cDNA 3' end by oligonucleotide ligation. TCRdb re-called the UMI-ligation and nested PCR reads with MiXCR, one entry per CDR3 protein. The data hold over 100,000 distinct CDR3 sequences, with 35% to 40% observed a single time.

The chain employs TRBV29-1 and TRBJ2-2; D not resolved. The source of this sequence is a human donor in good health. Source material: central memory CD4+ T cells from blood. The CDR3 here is CSVEDPAMTGELFF. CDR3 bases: TGCAGCGTTGAAGACCCTGCGATGACCGGGGAGCTGTTTTTT.